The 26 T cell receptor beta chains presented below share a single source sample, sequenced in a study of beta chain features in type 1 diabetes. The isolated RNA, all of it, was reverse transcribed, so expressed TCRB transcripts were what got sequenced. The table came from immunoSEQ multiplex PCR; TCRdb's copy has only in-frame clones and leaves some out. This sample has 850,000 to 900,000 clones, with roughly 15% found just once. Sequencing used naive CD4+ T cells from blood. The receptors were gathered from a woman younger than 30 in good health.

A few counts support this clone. The CDR3 nucleotides read TGTGCCAGCAGCCAAGATCATAACGGCGGGAGGGGCGAGCAGTACTTC. This gives the protein CASSQDHNGGRGEQYF. This sequence joins TRBV4-2 and TRBJ2-7; 9 bases line up with TRBD2. J lost 6 bases, V lost 0 bases, and 9 bases had no gene match. Germline lookup yields CDR1 LGHNA and CDR2 YNFKEQ. This CDR3 spans 16 amino acids.

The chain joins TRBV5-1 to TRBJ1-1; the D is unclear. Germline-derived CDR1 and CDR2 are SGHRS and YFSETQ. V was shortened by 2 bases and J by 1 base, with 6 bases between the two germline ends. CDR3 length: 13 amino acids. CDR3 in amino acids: CASSLQWNTEAFF. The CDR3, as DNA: TGCGCCAGCAGCTTACAGTGGAACACTGAAGCTTTCTTT.

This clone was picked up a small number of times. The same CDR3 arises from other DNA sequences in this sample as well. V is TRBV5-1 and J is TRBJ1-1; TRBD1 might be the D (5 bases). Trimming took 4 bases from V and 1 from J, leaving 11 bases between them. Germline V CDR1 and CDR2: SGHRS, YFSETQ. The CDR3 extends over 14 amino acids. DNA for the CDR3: TGCGCCAGCAGCCTCGGGACGGGGAACACTGAAGCTTTCTTT. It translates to CASSLGTGNTEAFF. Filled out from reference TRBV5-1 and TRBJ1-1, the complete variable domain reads KAGVTQTPRYLIKTRGQQVTLSCSPISGHRSVSWYQQTPGQGLQFLFEYFSETQRNKGNFPGRFSGRQFSNSRSEMNVSTLELGDSALYLCASSLGTGNTEAFFGQGTRLTVV.

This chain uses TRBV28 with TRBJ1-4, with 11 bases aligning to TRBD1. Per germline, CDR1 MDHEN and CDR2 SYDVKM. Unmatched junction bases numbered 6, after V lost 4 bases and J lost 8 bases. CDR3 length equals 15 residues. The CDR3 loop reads CASSSSGTGGEKLFF. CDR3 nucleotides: TGTGCCAGCAGTTCCTCCGGGACAGGGGGGGAAAAACTGTTTTTT.

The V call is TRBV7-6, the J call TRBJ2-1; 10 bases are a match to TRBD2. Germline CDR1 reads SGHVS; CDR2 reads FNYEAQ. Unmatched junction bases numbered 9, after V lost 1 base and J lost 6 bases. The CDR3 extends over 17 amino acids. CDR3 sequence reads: CASSLGVQAGGLNEQFF. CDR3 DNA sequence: TGTGCCAGCAGCTTAGGGGTTCAAGCGGGAGGGCTCAATGAGCAGTTCTTC.

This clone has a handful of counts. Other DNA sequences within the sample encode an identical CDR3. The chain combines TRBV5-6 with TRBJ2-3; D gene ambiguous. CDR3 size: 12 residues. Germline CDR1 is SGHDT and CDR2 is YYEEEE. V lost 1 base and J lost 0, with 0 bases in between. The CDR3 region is CASSLSTDTQYF. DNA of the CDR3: TGTGCCAGCAGCTTGAGCACAGATACGCAGTATTTT. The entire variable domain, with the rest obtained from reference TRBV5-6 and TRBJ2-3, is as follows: DAGVTQSPTHLIKTRGQQVTLRCSPKSGHDTVSWYQQALGQGPQFIFQYYEEEERQRGNFPDRFSGHQFPNYSSELNVNALLLGDSALYLCASSLSTDTQYFGPGTRLTVL.

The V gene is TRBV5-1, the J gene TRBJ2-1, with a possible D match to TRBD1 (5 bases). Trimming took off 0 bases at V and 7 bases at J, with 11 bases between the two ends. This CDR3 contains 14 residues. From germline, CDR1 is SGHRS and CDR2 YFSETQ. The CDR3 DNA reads TGCGCCAGCAGCTTGGAAGGGGTGCAAAATGAGCAGTTCTTC. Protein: CASSLEGVQNEQFF.

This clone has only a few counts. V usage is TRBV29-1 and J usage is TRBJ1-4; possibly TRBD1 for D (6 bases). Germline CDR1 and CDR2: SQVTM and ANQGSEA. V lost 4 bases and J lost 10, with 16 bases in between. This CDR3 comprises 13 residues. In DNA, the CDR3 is TGCAGCGTTGTCCCAGGGGCCGGTGGAAAACTGTTTTTT. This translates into CSVVPGAGGKLFF. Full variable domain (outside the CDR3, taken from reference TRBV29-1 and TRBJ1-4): SAVISQKPSRDICQRGTSLTIQCQVDSQVTMMFWYRQQPGQSLTLIATANQGSEATYESGFVIDKFPISRPNLTFSTLTVSNMSPEDSSIYLCSVVPGAGGKLFFGSGTQLSVL.

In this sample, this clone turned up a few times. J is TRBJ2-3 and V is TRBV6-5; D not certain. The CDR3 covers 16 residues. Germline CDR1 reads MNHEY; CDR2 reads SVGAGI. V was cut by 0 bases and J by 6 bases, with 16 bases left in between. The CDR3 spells CASSYSGSLLGDTQYF. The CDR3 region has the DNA TGTGCCAGCAGTTACTCTGGCTCGCTGCTCGGGGATACGCAGTATTTT.

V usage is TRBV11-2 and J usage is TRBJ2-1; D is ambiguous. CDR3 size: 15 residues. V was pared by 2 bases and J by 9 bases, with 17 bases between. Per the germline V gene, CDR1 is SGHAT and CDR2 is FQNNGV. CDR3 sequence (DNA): TGTGCCAGCAGCTTATATCGGCGGTCTGGTTTTGAGCAGTTCTTC. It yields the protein CASSLYRRSGFEQFF.

The CDR3 nucleotides are TGTGCCAGCTCACCGAGTCAGATGACTGAAGCTTTCTTT. Translating gives CASSPSQMTEAFF. This chain joins TRBV18 and TRBJ1-1; D remains unclear. This CDR3 is built from 13 residues. The germline CDR1 and CDR2 sequences are KGHSH and LQKENI. The ends were cut back, 3 bases at V and 5 bases at J, with 10 bases in the middle.

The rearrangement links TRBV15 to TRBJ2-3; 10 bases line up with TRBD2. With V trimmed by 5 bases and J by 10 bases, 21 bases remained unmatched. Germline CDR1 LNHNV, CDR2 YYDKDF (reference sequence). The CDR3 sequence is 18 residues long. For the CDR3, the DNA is TGTGCCACCAGCCGGAGCTACCTTACCGGGACTAGCGCGGGCGCGCAGTATTTT. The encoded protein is CATSRSYLTGTSAGAQYF.

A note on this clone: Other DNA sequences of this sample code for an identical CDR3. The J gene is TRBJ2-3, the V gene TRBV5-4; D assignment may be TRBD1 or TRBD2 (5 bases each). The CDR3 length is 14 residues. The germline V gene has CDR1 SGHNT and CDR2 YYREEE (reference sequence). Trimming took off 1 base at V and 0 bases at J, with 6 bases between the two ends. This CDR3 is CASSLRDSTDTQYF. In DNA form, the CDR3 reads TGTGCCAGCAGCTTGCGGGACAGCACAGATACGCAGTATTTT.

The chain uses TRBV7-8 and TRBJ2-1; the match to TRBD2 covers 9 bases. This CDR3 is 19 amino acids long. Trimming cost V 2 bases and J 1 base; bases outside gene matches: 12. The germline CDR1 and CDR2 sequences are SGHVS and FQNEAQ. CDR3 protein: CASSLRGLAPPASYNEQFF. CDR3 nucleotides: TGTGCCAGCAGCTTACGGGGACTAGCTCCCCCCGCGTCCTACAATGAGCAGTTCTTC.

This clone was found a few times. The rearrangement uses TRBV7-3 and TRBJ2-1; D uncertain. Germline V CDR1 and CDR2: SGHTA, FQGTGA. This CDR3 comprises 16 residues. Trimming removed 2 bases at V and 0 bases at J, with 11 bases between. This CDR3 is CASSLQGSSSYNEQFF. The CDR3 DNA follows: TGTGCCAGCAGCTTACAAGGGTCGAGCTCCTACAATGAGCAGTTCTTC.

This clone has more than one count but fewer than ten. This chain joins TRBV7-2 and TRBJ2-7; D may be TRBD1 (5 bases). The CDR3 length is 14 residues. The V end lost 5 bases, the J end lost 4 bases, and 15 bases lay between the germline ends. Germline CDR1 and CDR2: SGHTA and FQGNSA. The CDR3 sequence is CASSHEVGLYEQYF. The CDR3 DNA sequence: TGTGCCAGCAGCCATGAGGTGGGGCTGTACGAGCAGTACTTC.

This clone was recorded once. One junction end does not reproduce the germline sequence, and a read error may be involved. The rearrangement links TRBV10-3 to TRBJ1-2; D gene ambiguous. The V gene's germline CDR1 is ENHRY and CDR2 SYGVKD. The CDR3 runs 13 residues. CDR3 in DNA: TGTGCCAGCAGTCTCGACGATAACTATGGCTACACCTTC. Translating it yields CASSLDDNYGYTF.

Here the CDR3 DNA reads TGTGCCAGCAGCGCAGGTGGGATGGATCAGCCCCAGCATTTT. This sequence encodes CASSAGGMDQPQHF. V is TRBV5-5 and J is TRBJ1-5; D ambiguous. The CDR3 has 14 residues. The germline gives CDR1 SGHKS, CDR2 YYEKEE (reference sequence). V was shortened by 4 bases and J by 5 bases, with 13 bases between the two germline ends.

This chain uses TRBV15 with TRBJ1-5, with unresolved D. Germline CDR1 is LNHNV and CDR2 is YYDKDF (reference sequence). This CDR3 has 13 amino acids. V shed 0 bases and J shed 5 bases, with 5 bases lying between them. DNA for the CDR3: TGTGCCACCAGCAGAGACGGCGATCAGCCCCAGCATTTT. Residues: CATSRDGDQPQHF.

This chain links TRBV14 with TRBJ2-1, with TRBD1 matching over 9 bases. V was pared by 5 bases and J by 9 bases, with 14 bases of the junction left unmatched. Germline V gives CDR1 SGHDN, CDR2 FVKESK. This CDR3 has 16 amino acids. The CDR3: CASSDLDRGPSGEQFF. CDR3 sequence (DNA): TGTGCCAGCAGCGATTTGGACAGGGGTCCTTCTGGTGAGCAGTTCTTC.

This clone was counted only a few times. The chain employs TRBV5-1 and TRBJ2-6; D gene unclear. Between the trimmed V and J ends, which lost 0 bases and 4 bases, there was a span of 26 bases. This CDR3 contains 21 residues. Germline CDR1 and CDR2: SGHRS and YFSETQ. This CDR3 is CASSLGRSATLGLSGANVLTF. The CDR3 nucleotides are TGCGCCAGCAGCTTGGGAAGGTCGGCGACTCTTGGCTTGTCCGGGGCCAACGTCCTGACTTTC.

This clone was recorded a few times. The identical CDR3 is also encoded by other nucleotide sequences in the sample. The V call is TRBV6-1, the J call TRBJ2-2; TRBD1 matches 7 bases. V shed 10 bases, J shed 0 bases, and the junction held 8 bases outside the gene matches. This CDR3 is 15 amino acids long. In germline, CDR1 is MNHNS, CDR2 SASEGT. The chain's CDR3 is CATRSGTANTGELFF. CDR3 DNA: TGTGCCACCCGCTCGGGGACAGCGAACACCGGGGAGCTGTTTTTT.

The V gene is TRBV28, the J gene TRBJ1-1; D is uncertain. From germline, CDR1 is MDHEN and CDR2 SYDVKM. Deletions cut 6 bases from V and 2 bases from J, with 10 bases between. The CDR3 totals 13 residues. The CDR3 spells CASSAEINTEAFF. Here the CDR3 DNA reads TGTGCCAGCAGCGCCGAAATCAACACTGAAGCTTTCTTT.

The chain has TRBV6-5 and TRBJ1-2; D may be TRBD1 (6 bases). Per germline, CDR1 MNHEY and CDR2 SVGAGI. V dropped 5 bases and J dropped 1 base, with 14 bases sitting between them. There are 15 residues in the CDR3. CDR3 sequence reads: CASSPRPDSNYGYTF. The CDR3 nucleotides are TGTGCCAGCAGTCCACGACCGGACAGTAACTATGGCTACACCTTC.

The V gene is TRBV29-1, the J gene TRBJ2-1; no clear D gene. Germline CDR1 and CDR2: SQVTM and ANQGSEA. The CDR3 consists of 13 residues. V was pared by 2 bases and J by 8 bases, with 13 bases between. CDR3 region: CSVEPRLYYEQFF. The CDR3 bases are TGCAGCGTTGAACCTCGGCTTTACTATGAGCAGTTCTTC.

The CDR3 spells CASSIDRNNYNEQFF. As DNA, the CDR3 is TGTGCCAGTAGTATCGACAGAAACAACTACAATGAGCAGTTCTTC. This chain links TRBV19 with TRBJ2-1; maybe TRBD1 (5 bases). The length of the CDR3 is 15 residues. Trimming left V 3 bases short and J 3 bases short, with 12 bases between. Germline CDR1 and CDR2: LNHDA and SQIVND (reference sequence).